The clone carrying this TCR beta chain has more than one count but fewer than ten. What it binds is unknown. The sample is drawn from a study of blood T cells in healthy people across ages. Study outcomes and limitations: A greater number of naive CD4+ cells and higher diversity distinguished long-lived donors from aged donors.

The V end was cut by 2 bases, the J end by 9 bases, with 17 bases between. The CDR3 totals 16 residues. Germline lookup yields CDR1 LGHDT and CDR2 YNNKEL (reference sequence). Combining a sample-barcoded 5' primer with a J-beta primer mix, a second PCR ran for roughly 6 to 12 cycles. Using its own MiXCR run on the 5' RACE reads, TCRdb lists one record per CDR3 protein. The sample holds some 920,000 distinct CDR3 sequences, roughly 51% seen once. Donor samples were obtained from healthy Caucasian individuals from Russia, aged about 6 to 90. Whenever a sample was processed, at least 6 million PBMCs were isolated. No fewer than 5.5 micrograms of total RNA were isolated from every sample.

This chain uses TRBV3-1 with TRBJ1-6; tentative D call: TRBD1 (5 bases). The sequence was collected from a woman aged 60-75 years in good health. The sample comprised blood. The CDR3 reads CASSQPPGRKASPLHF. The DNA of the CDR3 is TGTGCCAGCAGCCAACCACCAGGGAGGAAGGCTTCACCCCTCCACTTT.